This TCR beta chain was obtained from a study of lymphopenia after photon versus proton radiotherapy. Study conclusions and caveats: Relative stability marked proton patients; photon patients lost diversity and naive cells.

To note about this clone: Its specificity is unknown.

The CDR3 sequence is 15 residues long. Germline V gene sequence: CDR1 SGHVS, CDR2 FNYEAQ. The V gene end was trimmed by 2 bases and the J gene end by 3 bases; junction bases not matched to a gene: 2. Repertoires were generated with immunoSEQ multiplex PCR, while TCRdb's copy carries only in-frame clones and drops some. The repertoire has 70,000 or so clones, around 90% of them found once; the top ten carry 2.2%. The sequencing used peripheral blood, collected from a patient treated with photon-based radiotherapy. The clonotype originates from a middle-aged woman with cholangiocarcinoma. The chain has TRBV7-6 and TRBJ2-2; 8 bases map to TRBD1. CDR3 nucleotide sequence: TGTGCCAGCAGCTTATCAGGGGGCGACACCGGGGAGCTGTTTTTT. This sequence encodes CASSLSGGDTGELFF.